These 30 T cell receptor beta chains were sequenced from one sample in a study of tumor and adjacent non-tumor tissue in lung cancer. The library came from three nested PCR rounds adapted from ARM-PCR protocols. TCRdb reanalysed the multiplex PCR reads using MiXCR and keeps one entry per CDR3 protein. This table holds fewer than 75,000 distinct CDR3 sequences, roughly three quarters found once. This sample's RNA came from whole unsorted tissue. The normal lung tissue was taken more than 3 cm from the tumor edge. Specimen: distant non-tumor lung tissue. The receptors here all came from a man in his sixties with non-small cell lung cancer.

Comment on this clonotype: A much larger clone lies a single base off, so this may be a read error. The chain couples TRBV5-1 to TRBJ2-7, with 7 nucleotides matching TRBD1. Trimming took 5 bases from V and 0 from J; bases not matched to a gene: 5. The CDR3 loop spans 14 amino acids. Germline V gene lookup returns CDR1 SGHRS and CDR2 YFSETQ. The chain's CDR3 is CASRPGQHSYEQYF. The DNA for the CDR3 is TGCGCCAGCAGGCCGGGACAGCACTCCTACGAGCAGTACTTC. The variable domain in full, completed from reference TRBV5-1 and TRBJ2-7, reads KAGVTQTPRYLIKTRGQQVTLSCSPISGHRSVSWYQQTPGQGLQFLFEYFSETQRNKGNFPGRFSGRQFSNSRSEMNVSTLELGDSALYLCASRPGQHSYEQYFGPGTRLTVT.

In the case of this clonotype: This sequence may be a read error, since a much larger clone differs from it by one base. The chain uses TRBV12-3 or TRBV12-4 and TRBJ1-3; TRBD1 might be the D (5 bases). CDR3 length: 18 residues. The V end lost 7 bases, the J end lost 0 bases, and 22 bases lay between the germline ends. The CDR3 DNA is TGTGCCAGCACCCCGGACATGTGGAGTTCCTACTCTGGAAACACCATATATTTT. Protein sequence: CASTPDMWSSYSGNTIYF.

CDR3 coding DNA: TGTGCCAGTAATCTTGGGTTGGGCAATGAGCAGTTCTTC. Amino acid sequence: CASNLGLGNEQFF. V and J are TRBV2 and TRBJ2-1; D gene uncertain. CDR3 length: 13 amino acids. Per the germline V gene, CDR1 is SNHLY and CDR2 is FYNNEI. V lost 9 bases to trimming and J lost 6 bases, with 15 bases between them. Full variable domain (remainder filled in from reference TRBV2 and TRBJ2-1): EPEVTQTPSHQVTQMGQEVILRCVPISNHLYFYWYRQILGQKVEFLVSFYNNEISEKSEIFDDQFSVERPDGSNFTLKIRSTKLEDSAMYFCASNLGLGNEQFFGPGTRLTVL.

Worth noting for this clonotype: Without the conserved terminal phenylalanine or tryptophan, this CDR3 likely stems from a read error. No DNA is shown, since the ends of the CDR3 on it are uncertain; the CDR3 is the one TCRdb lists. The rearrangement uses TRBV29-1 and TRBJ2-5; TRBD2, the D gene given by the table, was not confirmed from the DNA. In germline, CDR1 is SQVTM, CDR2 ANQGSEA. The CDR3 is 12 residues long, ends included. CDR3: CSATGGRETQYL.

Comments on this clonotype: Germline is not matched at one junction end, which may reflect a read error. The rearrangement links TRBV11-3 to TRBJ2-3; no firm D call. Germline CDR1 reads SGHNT; CDR2 reads YENEEA. CDR3 size: 16 residues. The CDR3 DNA is TGTGCCAGCAGCTCCGGGCTAACAGATAACCCAGATACGCAATATTTT. Translating gives CASSSGLTDNPDTQYF.

In regard to this clonotype: A read error may explain this, as a much larger clone is one base away. This sequence joins TRBV5-4 and TRBJ1-1; D is unresolved. Per germline, CDR1 SGHNT and CDR2 YYREEE (reference sequence). Trimming left V 4 bases short and J 9 bases short, with 16 bases between. The CDR3 spans 13 residues. The CDR3 here is CASSNGILSKAFF. CDR3 sequence (DNA): TGTGCCAGCAGCAACGGGATCCTGTCTAAAGCTTTCTTT.

This sequence joins TRBV11-1 and TRBJ2-5; D unresolved. The ends were cut back, 7 bases at V and 0 bases at J, with 9 bases in the middle. The CDR3 has 13 amino acids. Germline V gene data show CDR1 as SGHAT and CDR2 as FQDESV (reference sequence). The CDR3, as DNA: TGTGCCAGCAAAGACACGTACCAAGAGACCCAGTACTTC. Encoded protein: CASKDTYQETQYF.

To note about this clonotype: The junction departs from germline at one end; a sequencing error may be responsible. V usage is TRBV29-1 and J usage is TRBJ2-5; 8 positions match TRBD2. CDR1 is SQVTM and CDR2 is ANQGSEA in the germline V gene. The CDR3 sequence is 12 residues long. Here the CDR3 reads CNAPGGRETQYF. The CDR3 DNA is TGCAACGCCCCGGGAGGGCGAGAGACTCAGTACTTC.

By share, this clonotype counts as medium-sized (0.01 to 0.1%). The V call is TRBV7-9, the J call TRBJ2-1, with a weak D call TRBD2 (6 bases). Germline V gives CDR1 SEHNR, CDR2 FQNEAQ (reference sequence). This CDR3 contains 14 residues. Trimming removed 9 bases from V and 9 bases from J, with 21 bases in between. CDR3 sequence reads: CASSRNTGGSEQFF. DNA for the CDR3: TGTGCCAGTTCTCGGAACACCGGGGGAAGTGAGCAGTTCTTC. The full variable domain, rest sourced from reference TRBV7-9 and TRBJ2-1, is DTGVSQNPRHKITKRGQNVTFRCDPISEHNRLYWYRQTLGQGPEFLTYFQNEAQLEKSRLLSDRFSAERPKGSFSTLEIQRTEQGDSAMYLCASSRNTGGSEQFFGPGTRLTVL.

Details on this clonotype: At one boundary the junction diverges from the germline segment, which might be a read error. CDR3 in DNA: TGTGCCAGCAGCCAAGTCGTTTCAGGTTCACCCCTCCACTTC. The encoded protein is CASSQVVSGSPLHF. V gene TRBV4-1 combines with J gene TRBJ1-6; no definite D call. Germline V gene data show CDR1 as MGHRA and CDR2 as YSYEKL. This CDR3 is built from 14 residues.

This clonotype was observed at least ten times. V is TRBV4-1 and J is TRBJ1-3; D remains unclear. V gave up 0 bases and J gave up 0 bases, with 6 bases separating them. CDR1 MGHRA and CDR2 YSYEKL come from the germline V gene. This CDR3 is built from 15 residues. The CDR3 sequence: CASSQEGLSGNTIYF. The CDR3 DNA is TGCGCCAGCAGCCAAGAGGGTCTCTCTGGAAACACCATATATTTT.

A remark on this clonotype: A read error may be the cause here, since a much bigger clone is one base away. DNA of the CDR3: TGTGCCAGCAGCTTGGGGGTGACAGGGTTCGCTGGGGCCAACGTCCTGACTTTC. Encoded protein: CASSLGVTGFAGANVLTF. The chain is built from TRBV5-6 and TRBJ2-6, with TRBD1 matching 7 bases. In germline, CDR1 is SGHDT, CDR2 YYEEEE. This CDR3 region has 18 residues. Germline trimming cut 0 bases from V and 2 bases from J; bases unmatched to any gene: 8.

A remark on this clonotype: A much larger clone lies a single base off, so this may be a read error. This chain uses TRBV24-1 with TRBJ2-5; no clear D gene. V was cut by 5 bases and J by 9 bases, with 12 bases left in between. CDR3 length: 12 amino acids. The germline V gene has CDR1 KGHDR and CDR2 SFDVKD. The CDR3 coding sequence is TGTGCCACCAGTGCAAGAAAGGAGCCCCAGTACTTC. Encoded protein: CATSARKEPQYF.

This chain joins TRBV4-2 and TRBJ2-2; 12 bases are shared with TRBD2. Germline V CDR1 and CDR2: LGHNA, YNFKEQ. The CDR3 runs 18 residues. CDR3 DNA sequence: TGTATCAGCAGCCACCCATCTACTGGGACTAGCGGGACCGGGGAGCTGTTTTTT. Its translation is CISSHPSTGTSGTGELFF.

About this clonotype itself: A much more abundant neighbour one base away suggests this may be a read error. The J gene is TRBJ2-1, the V gene TRBV4-2; 8 bases match TRBD2. The germline CDR1 and CDR2 sequences are LGHNA and YNFKEQ. The CDR3 has 16 residues. The junction had 11 bases not matched to a gene; V was cut back by 1 base and J by 9 bases. The CDR3 sequence: CASSQGVTGGPTEQFF. CDR3 DNA sequence: TGTGCCAGCAGCCAAGGTGTGACGGGAGGGCCTACTGAGCAGTTCTTC.

As concerns this clonotype: A much larger clone sits a single nucleotide away, making a read error possible. The chain has TRBV24-1 and TRBJ2-1; D uncertain. The CDR3 loop spans 14 amino acids. Germline V gene data show CDR1 as KGHDR and CDR2 as SFDVKD. CDR3: CTTSKESSYNEQFF. In nucleotides, the CDR3 is TGTACCACCAGTAAAGAGAGCTCCTACAATGAGCAGTTCTTC.

A remark on this clonotype: It is likely a read error, because the conserved phenylalanine at the end of the CDR3 is missing. The genes are TRBV6-5 and TRBJ1-2, with D perhaps TRBD1 (6 bases). The CDR3 covers 15 residues. Germline V lookup: CDR1 MNHEY, CDR2 SVGAGI. Trimming removed 9 bases from V and 0 bases from J, with 17 bases in between. CDR3 amino acids: CASSTGQWTNYGYTL. The CDR3 DNA sequence: TGTGCCAGTAGTACAGGACAGTGGACTAACTATGGCTACACCTTA.

Remarks on this clonotype: Because it lacks the conserved phenylalanine or tryptophan at the end, this CDR3 is likely a read error. V is TRBV10-1 and J is TRBJ2-2; D might be TRBD1 or TRBD2, each matching 6 bases. The germline V gene encodes CDR1 WNHNN and CDR2 SYGVQD (reference sequence). The CDR3 is 14 amino acids. The CDR3, as DNA: TGCGCCACCTCGGTGGGGGGCCCCACCTGGGAGCTGTTTATT. It codes for CATSVGGPTWELFI.

In its sample, this clonotype was seen a few times. The junction departs from germline at one end; a sequencing error may be responsible. This chain uses TRBV6-1 with TRBJ2-7, with 7 nucleotides matching TRBD1. This CDR3 is 17 amino acids long. Germline-derived CDR1 and CDR2 are MNHNS and SASEGT. CDR3 amino acids: CASSEALTGQTLYEQCF. In nucleotides, the CDR3 is TGTGCCAGCAGTGAAGCGCTAACGGGACAGACCCTCTACGAGCAGTGCTTC.

A note on this clonotype: A junction boundary mismatches the germline segment, possibly from a read error. V usage is TRBV6-1 and J usage is TRBJ2-1, with 8 bases matching TRBD2. Germline V gene sequence: CDR1 MNHNS, CDR2 SASEGT. The CDR3 totals 17 residues. CDR3 DNA: TGTACCAGCAGTTTCACCGGGACTAGTGGGAGAGGTCAAGAGCAGTTCTTC. Translating gives CTSSFTGTSGRGQEQFF.

This clonotype has more than one count but fewer than ten. A junction end diverges from the germline sequence, so it may reflect a read error. This CDR3 reads CASSLSAGEGETKYF. CDR3 nucleotides: TGTGCCAGCAGCCTCTCGGCGGGAGAGGGTGAGACCAAGTACTTC. The chain is built from TRBV7-9 and TRBJ2-5, with 7 bases lining up with TRBD2. The germline gives CDR1 SEHNR, CDR2 FQNEAQ (reference sequence). CDR3 length: 15 residues.

To note about this clonotype: This likely comes from a read error, as the CDR3 has no conserved phenylalanine or tryptophan at its end. The DNA is omitted, as the CDR3 cannot be located on it reliably, and the CDR3 follows TCRdb's listing. This sequence joins TRBV29-1 and TRBJ2-7; the DNA was not used to check the table's D call, TRBD1. Ends included, the CDR3 has 13 residues. Germline CDR1 SQVTM, CDR2 ANQGSEA. The CDR3 loop reads CSTTGANSYEKYL.

A remark on this clonotype: A much larger clone sits a single nucleotide away, making a read error possible. The chain couples TRBV10-3 to TRBJ1-6; no firm D call. From germline, CDR1 is ENHRY and CDR2 SYGVKD. The CDR3 consists of 12 residues. DNA for the CDR3: TGTGCCGCACGGGGTGGCGATTCACCCCACCACTTT. As protein: CAARGGDSPHHF.

To note about this clonotype: The CDR3 ends on some other residue instead of the conserved phenylalanine or tryptophan, so this is likely a read error. The genes are TRBV29-1 and TRBJ1-2; perhaps TRBD1 as D (5 bases). The CDR3 contains 10 residues. In germline, CDR1 is SQVTM, CDR2 ANQGSEA. CDR3 region: CSVGGEGYTV. The CDR3 coding sequence is TGCAGTGTAGGAGGGGAAGGCTACACCGTC.

A remark on this clonotype: In this CDR3 the conserved last residue, phenylalanine or tryptophan, is missing, so a read error is likely. The chain links TRBV7-8 to TRBJ1-2; D is unclear. The CDR3 is 14 amino acids. Germline-derived CDR1 and CDR2 are SGHVS and FQNEAQ. Deletions cut 9 bases from V and 3 bases from J, with 17 bases between. For the CDR3, the DNA is TGTGCCAGTACCTTAGAGGGTGGAGACTATGGCTACACCTTA. It translates to CASTLEGGDYGYTL.

Points on this clonotype: No conserved phenylalanine or tryptophan is present at the end of the CDR3, so a read error is the likely explanation. Because the CDR3's place on the DNA is in doubt, the DNA is left out and the CDR3 is given as listed by TCRdb. J is TRBJ2-1 and V is TRBV11-2; TRBD1 was called by the table and not checked on the DNA. The CDR3 is 17 amino acids long, termini counted. Germline lookup yields CDR1 SGHAT and CDR2 FQNNGV. The CDR3 protein is CASSFSAPGQGRNEHFL.

As regards this clonotype: A junction end diverges from the germline sequence, so it may reflect a read error. This rearrangement joins TRBV10-3 to TRBJ2-6, with 9 nucleotides matching TRBD2. The germline V gene encodes CDR1 ENHRY and CDR2 SYGVKD. This CDR3 contains 20 residues. Here the CDR3 reads CAFSEHGTSWKDSGANVLTF. The CDR3 DNA is TGTGCCTTCAGTGAACATGGGACTAGCTGGAAGGACTCTGGGGCCAACGTCCTGACTTTC.

Remarks on this clonotype: It may be a read error: a sequence one base away is much more abundant. V gene TRBV24-1 combines with J gene TRBJ1-2, with D unclear. The CDR3 spans 12 residues. Per the germline V gene, CDR1 is KGHDR and CDR2 is SFDVKD. The chain's CDR3 is CATSATGSGYIF. CDR3 in DNA: TGTGCCACCAGTGCGACGGGTTCCGGCTACATCTTC.

This clonotype was seen ten or more times. The genes are TRBV12-3 or TRBV12-4 and TRBJ2-2, with no clear D. Trimming left V 3 bases short and J 3 bases short, with 8 bases between. There are 14 residues in the CDR3. DNA of the CDR3: TGTGCCAGCAGTTTGAATCTGGACACCGGGGAGCTGTTTTTT. It specifies CASSLNLDTGELFF.

The J gene is TRBJ1-4, the V gene TRBV2; weak D call: TRBD1 (6 bases). The germline V and J ends were trimmed by 8 bases and 7 bases, with 17 bases remaining between them. The CDR3 is 14 residues long. From germline, CDR1 is SNHLY and CDR2 FYNNEI. CDR3 sequence: CASSAWTVLEKLFF. Here the CDR3 DNA reads TGTGCCAGCTCAGCCTGGACAGTGCTTGAAAAACTGTTTTTT.